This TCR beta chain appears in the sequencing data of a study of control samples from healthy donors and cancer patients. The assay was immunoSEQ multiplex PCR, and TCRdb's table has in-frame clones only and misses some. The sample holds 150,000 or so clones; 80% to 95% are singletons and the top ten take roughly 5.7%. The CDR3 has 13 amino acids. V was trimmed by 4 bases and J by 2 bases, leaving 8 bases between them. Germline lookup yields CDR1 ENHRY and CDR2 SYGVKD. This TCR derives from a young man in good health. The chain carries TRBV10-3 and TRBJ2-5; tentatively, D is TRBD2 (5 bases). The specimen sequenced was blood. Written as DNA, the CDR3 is TGTGCCATCAGTGGAGGGTTTCAAGAGACCCAGTACTTC. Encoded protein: CAISGGFQETQYF.